These 24 T cell receptor beta chains were all obtained from the same sample, sequenced in a study of response to subunit inactivated influenza vaccine. MiXCR, applied by TCRdb to the RT-PCR reads, yields one record per CDR3 protein. The table shows more than 500,000 distinct CDR3 sequences, with 11% occurring only once. These sequences were also reported in another study, on T cells expressing NK-cell markers. As reported in that work: UMI-tagged 5'RACE template switching yielded the TCR beta cDNA.

Here the sequenced sample was PBMCs from blood, taken on the day of vaccination. Every receptor here comes from a man aged 50 to 59 who received an inactivated influenza vaccine.

This clonotype has a count of ten or more. The rearrangement joins TRBV12-3 or TRBV12-4 to TRBJ1-3; D gene ambiguous. This CDR3 comprises 16 residues. The V gene lost 7 bases and the J gene lost 0 bases, with 16 bases spanning the gap. The CDR3 coding sequence is TGTGCCAGCAACCCCAGAGCTGGGAGCTCTGGAAACACCATATATTTT. Residues: CASNPRAGSSGNTIYF.

In its sample, this clonotype was seen a few times. The rearrangement joins TRBV20-1 to TRBJ2-3; 7 bases map to TRBD1. Germline V CDR1 and CDR2: DFQATT, SNEGSKA (reference sequence). V lost 3 bases and J lost 0; bases outside the gene matches: 6. CDR3 length: 15 amino acids. The CDR3 nucleotides read TGCAGTGCTAGTGACAGGGTGGCTAGCACAGATACGCAGTATTTT. Its protein product is CSASDRVASTDTQYF.

CDR3 protein: CASRHDRGTGELFF. The CDR3 DNA reads TGTGCCAGCAGGCATGACAGGGGGACCGGGGAGCTGTTTTTT. The rearrangement joins TRBV7-2 to TRBJ2-2, with 9 bases matching TRBD1. Germline V gives CDR1 SGHTA, CDR2 FQGNSA. Trimming removed 6 bases from V and 5 bases from J; junction bases left unmatched: 4. The CDR3 totals 14 residues.

This clonotype was recorded a few times. The J gene is TRBJ2-7, the V gene TRBV20-1; 15 bases fit TRBD2. The CDR3 loop spans 16 amino acids. Germline V lookup: CDR1 DFQATT, CDR2 SNEGSKA (reference sequence). V lost 3 bases to trimming and J lost 3 bases; unmatched junction nucleotides: 6. In DNA form, the CDR3 reads TGCAGTGCTAGTCCCCGGACTAGCGGGAGGGACTACGAGCAGTACTTC. Translation gives CSASPRTSGRDYEQYF.

The rearrangement joins TRBV7-9 to TRBJ2-1; perhaps TRBD2 as D (6 bases). The CDR3 sequence is 16 residues long. Germline V gives CDR1 SEHNR, CDR2 FQNEAQ (reference sequence). Trimming took off 5 bases at V and 1 base at J, with 15 bases between the two ends. CDR3 region: CASSRPRDSSYNEQFF. The DNA for the CDR3 is TGTGCCAGCAGCCGCCCACGGGACTCTTCCTACAATGAGCAGTTCTTC.

The chain is built from TRBV18 and TRBJ1-4; 9 bases map to TRBD1. V lost 5 bases, J lost 6 bases, and 7 bases stayed unmatched. Germline CDR1 reads KGHSH; CDR2 reads LQKENI. This CDR3 is 15 amino acids long. The CDR3 is CASSTGDRAHEKLFF. The DNA of the CDR3 is TGTGCCAGCTCAACTGGGGACAGGGCGCATGAAAAACTGTTTTTT.

This clonotype was detected only a few times. The chain carries TRBV16 and TRBJ1-5; D gene uncertain. The CDR3 is 14 residues long. V gave up 6 bases and J gave up 0 bases, with 9 bases separating them. The germline gives CDR1 KGHSY, CDR2 FQNENV. The CDR3 protein is CASSHQSSNQPQHF. CDR3 DNA: TGTGCCAGCAGTCATCAATCTAGCAATCAGCCCCAGCATTTT.

The V and J genes are TRBV2 and TRBJ2-5; the D is unclear. The germline V and J ends were trimmed by 5 bases and 1 base, with 8 bases remaining between them. CDR1 and CDR2 from the germline V gene are SNHLY and FYNNEI. The CDR3 consists of 13 residues. The CDR3 coding sequence is TGTGCCAGCAGTTGGGCAGCCCAAGAGACCCAGTACTTC. The encoded protein is CASSWAAQETQYF.

This clonotype was recorded a few times. CDR3 loop: CASSPPSGTGGVNYGYTF. CDR3 nucleotides: TGCGCCAGCAGCCCCCCCTCCGGGACAGGGGGAGTCAACTATGGCTACACCTTC. The V gene is TRBV5-1, the J gene TRBJ1-2; TRBD1 aligns across 11 bases. The V gene's germline CDR1 is SGHRS and CDR2 YFSETQ. The CDR3 contains 18 residues. Trimming took 4 bases from V and 2 from J; bases not matched to a gene: 13.

This clonotype was picked up a small number of times. This chain joins TRBV7-9 and TRBJ2-1, with D perhaps matching TRBD2 (5 bases). Germline V gives CDR1 SEHNR, CDR2 FQNEAQ (reference sequence). The ends were cut back, 1 base at V and 3 bases at J, with 7 bases in the middle. CDR3 length: 14 amino acids. CDR3 sequence (DNA): TGTGCCAGCAGCTTAGAACTAGACTACAATGAGCAGTTCTTC. This codes for CASSLELDYNEQFF.

This clonotype was counted many times. This CDR3 reads CASSGQHDTQYF. CDR3 DNA sequence: TGTGCCAGCAGCGGCCAGCACGATACGCAGTATTTT. The chain carries TRBV9 and TRBJ2-3; D uncertain. Trimming stripped 3 bases from V and 6 bases from J, with 8 bases between. CDR3 length: 12 residues. Looked up from germline, CDR1 is SGDLS and CDR2 is YYNGEE.

CDR3 coding DNA: TGTGCCAGCAGCCCCCGAAACTACGAGCAGTTCTTC. This codes for CASSPRNYEQFF. The V gene is TRBV7-2, the J gene TRBJ2-7; D is ambiguous. The assigned J gene may be wrong: the sequence end matches TRBJ2-1 better. This CDR3 contains 12 residues. The germline gives CDR1 SGHTA, CDR2 FQGNSA.

The J gene is TRBJ2-2, the V gene TRBV5-1; D may be TRBD2 (6 bases). Deletions cut 2 bases from V and 3 bases from J, with 11 bases between. The germline CDR1 and CDR2 sequences are SGHRS and YFSETQ. This CDR3 spans 15 amino acids. The CDR3, as DNA: TGCGCCAGCAGCTTCTCCGGGGGTTACACCGGGGAGCTGTTTTTT. This translates into CASSFSGGYTGELFF. The variable domain in full, with the rest retrieved from reference TRBV5-1 and TRBJ2-2, is KAGVTQTPRYLIKTRGQQVTLSCSPISGHRSVSWYQQTPGQGLQFLFEYFSETQRNKGNFPGRFSGRQFSNSRSEMNVSTLELGDSALYLCASSFSGGYTGELFFGEGSRLTVL.

This clonotype was seen more than once but under ten times. The chain has TRBV6-2 or TRBV6-3 and TRBJ2-4, with D possibly matching TRBD1 (6 bases). Looked up from germline, CDR1 is MNHEY and CDR2 is SVGEGT. The CDR3 contains 14 residues. The V end lost 6 bases, the J end lost 4 bases, and 13 bases lay between the germline ends. The CDR3 nucleotides are TGTGCCAGCAGCCCCGGGACAATGAAAAACATTCAGTACTTC. It encodes CASSPGTMKNIQYF.

The chain uses TRBV20-1 and TRBJ2-5; 10 bases are shared with TRBD2. J lost 4 bases, V lost 0 bases, and 5 bases had no gene match. Germline loops: CDR1 DFQATT, CDR2 SNEGSKA (reference sequence). This CDR3 is built from 15 residues. CDR3 in amino acids: CSARDLLAGVETQYF. As DNA, the CDR3 is TGCAGTGCTAGAGACCTTCTAGCGGGAGTAGAGACCCAGTACTTC.

In this sample, this clonotype turned up many times. The V gene is TRBV10-3, the J gene TRBJ2-1, with D perhaps TRBD1 (5 bases). The CDR3 covers 14 residues. CDR1 and CDR2 from the germline V gene are ENHRY and SYGVKD. Trimming took 9 bases from V and 8 from J, leaving 20 bases between them. The CDR3 protein is CAIQQGFGLHEQFF. CDR3 bases: TGTGCCATTCAGCAGGGATTTGGTTTGCATGAGCAGTTCTTC.

This clonotype was seen many times. The chain combines TRBV10-3 with TRBJ2-3; D perhaps matches TRBD1 (6 bases). Germline CDR1 reads ENHRY; CDR2 reads SYGVKD. The CDR3 sequence is 13 residues long. Between the trimmed V and J ends, which lost 6 bases and 4 bases, there was a span of 11 bases. Written as DNA, the CDR3 is TGTGCCATCAGGCCAGGGGATGCAGATACGCAGTATTTT. Translation: CAIRPGDADTQYF.

This clonotype showed up just a few times. CDR3 in amino acids: CAILAGGATDTQYF. As DNA, the CDR3 is TGTGCCATTTTAGCGGGGGGGGCCACAGATACGCAGTATTTT. The V call is TRBV10-3, the J call TRBJ2-3; TRBD2 matches at 11 bases. CDR3 size: 14 residues. CDR1 ENHRY and CDR2 SYGVKD come from the germline V gene. Germline trimming cut 9 bases from V and 2 bases from J; bases unmatched to any gene: 4.

The chain uses TRBV20-1 and TRBJ2-3; D unclear. Per the germline V gene, CDR1 is DFQATT and CDR2 is SNEGSKA (reference sequence). Trimming left V 3 bases short and J 4 bases short, with 8 bases between. This CDR3 is 12 amino acids long. The CDR3 coding sequence is TGCAGTGCTAGTCCCGGAGCAGATACGCAGTATTTT. Protein sequence: CSASPGADTQYF.

There are a few counts of this clonotype. The rearrangement joins TRBV4-3 to TRBJ2-7; no reliable D call. The CDR3 consists of 14 residues. Germline-derived CDR1 and CDR2 are LGHNA and YSLEER. Trimming left V 3 bases short and J 3 bases short, with 12 bases between. CDR3 sequence (DNA): TGCGCCAGCAGCCACTACTTCCCCGACTACGAGCAGTACTTC. Translating it yields CASSHYFPDYEQYF.

This clonotype was recorded a few times. V and J are TRBV15 and TRBJ2-3; D gene unclear. The CDR3 spans 17 residues. CDR1 LNHNV and CDR2 YYDKDF come from the germline V gene (reference sequence). V was clipped by 1 base and J by 2 bases, with 16 bases between them. CDR3 residues: CATSRAGAGVVTDTQYF. CDR3 coding DNA: TGTGCCACCAGCAGAGCGGGTGCCGGAGTAGTCACAGATACGCAGTATTTT.

This clonotype was detected ten times or more. The V and J genes are TRBV2 and TRBJ2-1; tentatively, D is TRBD1 (6 bases). The V gene's germline CDR1 is SNHLY and CDR2 FYNNEI. V shed 5 bases and J shed 3 bases, with 8 bases lying between them. CDR3 length: 13 amino acids. CDR3 amino acids: CASSSTGYNEQFF. CDR3 coding DNA: TGTGCCAGCAGTTCGACAGGCTACAATGAGCAGTTCTTC. The variable domain in full, with the rest retrieved from reference TRBV2 and TRBJ2-1, is EPEVTQTPSHQVTQMGQEVILRCVPISNHLYFYWYRQILGQKVEFLVSFYNNEISEKSEIFDDQFSVERPDGSNFTLKIRSTKLEDSAMYFCASSSTGYNEQFFGPGTRLTVL.

J is TRBJ2-5 and V is TRBV5-6; TRBD1 matches 8 bases. The CDR3 is made up of 17 amino acids. Germline CDR1 and CDR2: SGHDT and YYEEEE. With 0 bases clipped from V and 5 bases from J, the junction kept 12 bases outside the gene matches. The CDR3 sequence: CASSLALRAGGRETQYF. The CDR3 nucleotides read TGTGCCAGCAGCTTGGCCCTCCGGGCAGGGGGCAGGGAGACCCAGTACTTC.

This clonotype was counted ten times or more. The chain uses TRBV11-2 and TRBJ2-7, with D perhaps TRBD1 or TRBD2 (5 bases each). CDR3 length: 16 amino acids. The ends were cut back, 5 bases at V and 0 bases at J, with 17 bases in the middle. Germline V CDR1 and CDR2: SGHAT, FQNNGV. For the CDR3, the DNA is TGTGCCAGCAGCCATCGACAGCTCGGAGGCTCCTACGAGCAGTACTTC. Encoded protein: CASSHRQLGGSYEQYF.